This T cell receptor (beta chain) was recovered during a study of T cell changes during pregnancy in multiple sclerosis. Clones were sequenced by immunoSEQ multiplex PCR, and TCRdb holds only the in-frame ones, with some missing. The sample lists 35,000 to 50,000 clones, roughly 80% occurring once. The CDR3 spans 15 residues. Per the germline V gene, CDR1 is SGHTA and CDR2 is FQGNSA. Trimming shortened V by 5 bases and J by 8 bases, and 21 bases separated the two germline ends. This clone was seen once. This receptor was obtained from a female donor with multiple sclerosis, enrolled in a pregnancy study. The chain combines TRBV7-2 with TRBJ1-2; possible D gene TRBD1, 6 bases. The source material was CD4+ T cells from peripheral blood mononuclear cells, sampled before pregnancy. The CDR3 loop is CASSRSTGIEGGYTF. The CDR3 DNA is TGTGCCAGCAGCCGTTCTACAGGGATCGAGGGAGGCTACACCTTC.